One and the same sample provided the 10 T cell receptor beta chains below, sequenced in a study of blood T cell repertoires in COVID-19. TCRdb keeps only in-frame clones here, not all; method: immunoSEQ multiplex PCR. This repertoire shows some 390,000 clones, around nine tenths found once; its top ten account for approximately 1.5%. The sequencing input was PBMCs or T cells enriched from blood (not recorded which). All receptors derive from a young woman who had recovered from COVID-19.

For the CDR3, the DNA is TGTGCCAGCAGCTTAGACCAAGGGGGTCGTACTGAAGCTTTCTTT. This sequence encodes CASSLDQGGRTEAFF. This rearrangement joins TRBV7-8 to TRBJ1-1; a weak D match, TRBD1 (6 bases). V lost 1 base to trimming and J lost 5 bases, with 14 bases between them. This CDR3 is built from 15 residues. Looked up from germline, CDR1 is SGHVS and CDR2 is FQNEAQ.

The gene calls are TRBV6-5 and TRBJ1-1; TRBD1 matches at 7 bases. Germline CDR1 MNHEY, CDR2 SVGAGI. After removal of 4 bases from V and 0 bases from J, the junction contained 5 bases not matched to a gene. This CDR3 has 15 residues. The CDR3, as DNA: TGTGCCAGCAGTTTGGGGACAGTCATGAACACTGAAGCTTTCTTT. Translation: CASSLGTVMNTEAFF.

In this sample, this clone turned up once. The chain recombines TRBV3-1 (or the pseudogene TRBV3-2) with TRBJ1-1; 7 bases map to TRBD1. The trim removed 2 bases at V and 3 bases at J, leaving 3 bases unmatched. This CDR3 has 14 residues. The germline CDR1 and CDR2 sequences are LGHDT and YNNKEL (reference sequence). The CDR3 sequence: CASSQSDRDTEAFF. In DNA, the CDR3 is TGTGCCAGCAGCCAAAGTGACAGGGACACTGAAGCTTTCTTT.

The chain recombines TRBV10-3 with TRBJ1-5; D is unclear. V gave up 0 bases and J gave up 1 base, with 16 bases separating them. Looked up from germline, CDR1 is ENHRY and CDR2 is SYGVKD. The CDR3 spans 18 residues. The CDR3, as DNA: TGTGCCATCAGTGAGTCGAATCGCACCTCCGAGAGCAATCAGCCCCAGCATTTT. It encodes CAISESNRTSESNQPQHF.

This chain uses TRBV25-1 with TRBJ1-6; tentative D call: TRBD1 (6 bases). The germline V gene has CDR1 MGHDK and CDR2 SYGVNS. V was trimmed by 5 bases and J by 5 bases, leaving 10 bases between them. The CDR3 is 14 amino acids. CDR3 in amino acids: CASSSGHNNSPLHF. In nucleotides, the CDR3 is TGTGCCAGCAGTTCGGGACACAATAATTCACCCCTCCACTTT.

The chain employs TRBV5-1 and TRBJ1-3; no clear D gene. Germline V CDR1 and CDR2: SGHRS, YFSETQ. This CDR3 comprises 17 residues. V was shortened by 0 bases and J by 0 bases, with 13 bases between the two germline ends. CDR3 DNA: TGCGCCAGCAGCTTGGCTGGATCCGCGGACTCTGGAAACACCATATATTTT. This codes for CASSLAGSADSGNTIYF.

This clone was seen once. This chain links TRBV10-3 with TRBJ1-2; D is uncertain. This CDR3 contains 13 residues. Between the trimmed V and J ends, which lost 11 bases and 0 bases, there was a span of 13 bases. CDR1 is ENHRY and CDR2 is SYGVKD in the germline V gene. The CDR3 DNA follows: TGTGCCGCCTCGCCGGGAGCTAACTATGGCTACACCTTC. Amino acids: CAASPGANYGYTF.

The chain is built from TRBV28 and TRBJ1-2, with 8 positions matching TRBD1. The CDR3 has 12 residues. V dropped 8 bases and J dropped 8; count of bases not matched to a gene: 7. Germline lookup yields CDR1 MDHEN and CDR2 SYDVKM. CDR3 DNA: TGTGCCAGCGGACAGGGAATGGGAGGCTACACCTTC. Protein sequence: CASGQGMGGYTF.

This rearrangement joins TRBV28 to TRBJ2-7; no clear D. There are 11 residues in the CDR3. Germline CDR1 is MDHEN and CDR2 is SYDVKM. V shed 4 bases and J shed 6 bases, with 7 bases lying between them. CDR3 bases: TGTGCCAGCAGTTACTTTGGCGAGCAGTACTTC. Its translation: CASSYFGEQYF.

The chain employs TRBV18 and TRBJ1-2; 7 bases are a match to TRBD1. Germline V gives CDR1 KGHSH, CDR2 LQKENI. This CDR3 has 12 amino acids. J gave up 7 bases and V 4 bases, and 3 bases lay outside the gene matches. CDR3 sequence: CASSLRQGGYTF. DNA for the CDR3: TGTGCCAGCTCACTTCGACAGGGTGGCTACACCTTC.